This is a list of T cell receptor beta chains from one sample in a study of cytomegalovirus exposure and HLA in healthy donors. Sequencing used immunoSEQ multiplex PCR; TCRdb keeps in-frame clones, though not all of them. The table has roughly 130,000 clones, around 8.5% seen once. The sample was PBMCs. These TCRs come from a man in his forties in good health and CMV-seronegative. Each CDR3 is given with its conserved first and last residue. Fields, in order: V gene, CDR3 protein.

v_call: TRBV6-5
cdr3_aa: CASSYEGQNEQFF

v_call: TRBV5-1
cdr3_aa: CASSSGLAGTPYTDTQYF

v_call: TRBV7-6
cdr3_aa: CASSGRGLAGGYEQYF

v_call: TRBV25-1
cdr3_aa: CASSEGGGAYNEQFF

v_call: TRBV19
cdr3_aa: CASSMVREGEQYF

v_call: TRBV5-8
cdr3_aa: CASSLGTGPDTQYF

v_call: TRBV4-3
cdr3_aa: CASSPQRDYGYTF

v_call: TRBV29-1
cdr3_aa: CSVNKGSGELFF

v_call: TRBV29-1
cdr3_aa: CSVAYRGLAGSDTGELFF

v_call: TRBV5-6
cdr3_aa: CASSYRRYEQYF

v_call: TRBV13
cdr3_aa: CASSSWGDAETQYF

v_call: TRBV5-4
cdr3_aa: CASSYDSSQETQYF

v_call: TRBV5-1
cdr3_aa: CASRVAEETQYF

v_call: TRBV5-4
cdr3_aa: CASSLGGYERFF

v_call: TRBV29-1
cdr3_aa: CSIKGGGEQYF

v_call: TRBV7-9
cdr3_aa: CASSSDWRTEAFF

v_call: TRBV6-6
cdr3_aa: CASSYGTGWGNQPQHF

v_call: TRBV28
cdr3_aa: CASTLGGAGTEAFF

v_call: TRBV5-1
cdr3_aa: CASSLSAGNTEAFF

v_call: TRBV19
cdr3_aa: CASSISIDSSGYTF

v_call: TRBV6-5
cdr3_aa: CANNGGGSRAFF

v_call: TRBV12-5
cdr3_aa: CASGSARGIKYGYTF

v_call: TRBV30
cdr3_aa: CAWRAGVDTGELFF

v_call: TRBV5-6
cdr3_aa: CASSLDPGTDTQYF

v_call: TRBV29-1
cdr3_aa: CSVEDRSNYGYTF

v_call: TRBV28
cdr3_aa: CASSSIRDSSYEQYF

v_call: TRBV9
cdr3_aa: CASSPGQGGKNIQYF

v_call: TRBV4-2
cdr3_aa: CASSQARRGLNTGELFF

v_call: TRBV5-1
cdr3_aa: CASSLRMGRGKNIQYF

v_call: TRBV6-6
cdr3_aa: CASNRGAGETQYF

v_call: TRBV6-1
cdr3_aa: CASSEALRGGVETQYF

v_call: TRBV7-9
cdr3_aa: CASSIRAGTTGNTIYF

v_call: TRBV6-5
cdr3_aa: CASSYRARGAGEQYF

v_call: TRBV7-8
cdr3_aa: CASIPGGGRKETQYF

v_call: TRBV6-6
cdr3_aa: CASILTGVENTIYF

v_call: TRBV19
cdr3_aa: CASSIRTINTEAFF

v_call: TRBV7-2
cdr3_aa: CASSWTSDTGELFF

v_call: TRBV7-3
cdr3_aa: CASSLSPHGQGSDPGELFF

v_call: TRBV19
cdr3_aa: CASSTDRGPRDEQFF

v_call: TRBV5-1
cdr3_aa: CASSLYGRNTEAFF

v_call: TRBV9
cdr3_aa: CASSVDRTGNREAFF

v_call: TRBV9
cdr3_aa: CASTDTVDRALVGELFF

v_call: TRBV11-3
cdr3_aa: CASSAGTRGQETQYF